These 2 T cell receptor beta chains were all obtained from the same sample, sequenced in a study of shared clonotypes between healthy human individuals. The data were produced by immunoSEQ multiplex PCR, yet TCRdb's version contains in-frame clones alone and is incomplete. The sample lists some 2 million clones, about 94% occurring once. Positively selected for CCR7, the CD45RO-negative cells used as naive CD8 cells excluded terminally differentiated effector memory CD45RA+ cells. The material sequenced was naive CD8+ T cells sorted from blood. The receptors were sampled from a young man in good health.

J is TRBJ2-2 and V is TRBV11-2; 10 bases agree with TRBD2. Germline CDR1 reads SGHAT; CDR2 reads FQNNGV. Germline trimming cut 1 base from V and 3 bases from J; bases unmatched to any gene: 11. The CDR3 runs 19 residues. The CDR3 loop is CASSLAFSSGSLDTGELFF. For the CDR3, the DNA is TGTGCCAGCAGCTTAGCTTTCTCTAGCGGGAGCTTGGACACCGGGGAGCTGTTTTTT.

The rearrangement joins TRBV7-8 to TRBJ2-5, with TRBD2 matching 8 bases. Losses at the gene ends were 0 bases for V and 5 bases for J; bases not matched to a gene: 8. CDR1 is SGHVS and CDR2 is FQNEAQ in the germline V gene. The CDR3 is made up of 16 amino acids. The CDR3 loop reads CASSLAQTGGGETQYF. CDR3 DNA sequence: TGTGCCAGCAGCTTAGCGCAAACGGGAGGGGGGGAGACCCAGTACTTC.